Sequencing of this TCR beta chain was carried out in a study of blood T cell repertoires in COVID-19. For the study at large: PBMCs, B-cell-depleted T cells, or T cells were the source of the cDNA or gDNA that made up the material.

Here immunoSEQ multiplex PCR was the method, and the copy in TCRdb shows in-frame clones only, minus some. The sample consists of 190,000 or so clones, about 87% of them appearing once. Germline trimming cut 4 bases from V and 7 bases from J; bases unmatched to any gene: 17. Germline CDR1 reads SGDLS; CDR2 reads YYNGEE. The CDR3 is made up of 17 amino acids. This chain connects TRBV9 to TRBJ1-2; TRBD1 aligns across 9 bases. This TCR was sampled from a man in his fifties or sixties who had recovered from COVID-19. Material: peripheral blood. In nucleotides, the CDR3 is TGTGCCAGCAGCTCCACCGGGACAGGGCACTTTTCAGGTGGCTACACCTTC. Translated: CASSSTGTGHFSGGYTF. Together with reference TRBV9 and TRBJ1-2, the CDR3 gives the full variable domain: DSGVTQTPKHLITATGQRVTLRCSPRSGDLSVYWYQQSLDQGLQFLIQYYNGEERAKGNILERFSAQQFPDLHSELNLSSLELGDSALYFCASSSTGTGHFSGGYTFGSGTRLTVV.